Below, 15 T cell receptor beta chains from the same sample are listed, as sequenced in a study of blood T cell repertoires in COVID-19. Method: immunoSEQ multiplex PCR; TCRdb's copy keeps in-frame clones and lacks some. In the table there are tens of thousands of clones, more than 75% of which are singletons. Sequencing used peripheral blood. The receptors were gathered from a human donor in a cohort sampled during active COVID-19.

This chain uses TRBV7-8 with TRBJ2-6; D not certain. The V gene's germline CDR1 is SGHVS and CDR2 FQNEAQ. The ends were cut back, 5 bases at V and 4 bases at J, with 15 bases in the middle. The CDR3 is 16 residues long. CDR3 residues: CASSSPSGVGANVLTF. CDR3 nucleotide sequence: TGTGCCAGCAGCAGCCCCTCCGGAGTAGGGGCCAACGTCCTGACTTTC.

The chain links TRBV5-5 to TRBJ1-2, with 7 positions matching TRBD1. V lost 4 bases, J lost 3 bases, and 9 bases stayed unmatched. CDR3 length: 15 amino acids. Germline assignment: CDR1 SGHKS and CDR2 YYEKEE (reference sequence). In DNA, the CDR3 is TGTGCCAGCAGCCCCCGGGAAGGGGGCCACTATGGCTACACCTTC. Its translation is CASSPREGGHYGYTF.

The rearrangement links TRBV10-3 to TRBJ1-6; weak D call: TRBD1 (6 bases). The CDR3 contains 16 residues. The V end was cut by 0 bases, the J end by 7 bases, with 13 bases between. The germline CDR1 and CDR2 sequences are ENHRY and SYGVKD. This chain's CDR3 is CAISESDQGHNSPLHF. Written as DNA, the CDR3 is TGTGCCATCAGTGAGTCGGATCAGGGGCACAATTCACCCCTCCACTTT.

The CDR3 DNA is TGTGCCAGCAGCGTAACCCCGTGGGACTCTGAAGCTTTCTTT. As protein: CASSVTPWDSEAFF. V gene TRBV11-2 combines with J gene TRBJ1-1; tentatively, D is TRBD1 (5 bases). Germline V gene data show CDR1 as SGHAT and CDR2 as FQNNGV. The CDR3 length is 14 residues. The V end was cut by 5 bases, the J end by 6 bases, with 16 bases between.

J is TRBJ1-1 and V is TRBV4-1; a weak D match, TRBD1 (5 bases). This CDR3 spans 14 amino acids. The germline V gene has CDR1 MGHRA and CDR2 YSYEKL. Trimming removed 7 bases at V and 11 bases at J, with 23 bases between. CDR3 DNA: TGCGCCAGCACCACCCGGTCGCAGGGCTCTGGTGCTTTCTTT. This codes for CASTTRSQGSGAFF.

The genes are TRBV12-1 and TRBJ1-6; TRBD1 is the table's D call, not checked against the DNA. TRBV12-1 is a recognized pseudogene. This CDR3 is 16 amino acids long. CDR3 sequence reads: CASSFGQSRYNSPLHF. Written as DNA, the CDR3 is TGTGCCAGCAGCTTTGGACAGAGCCGCTATAATTCACCCCTCCACTTT.

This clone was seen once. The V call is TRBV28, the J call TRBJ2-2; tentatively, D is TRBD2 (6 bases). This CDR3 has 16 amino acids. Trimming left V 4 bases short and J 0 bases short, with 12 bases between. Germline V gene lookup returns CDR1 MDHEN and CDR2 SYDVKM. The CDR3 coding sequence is TGTGCCAGCAGTTCCCTGGGCGGGGCGAACACCGGGGAGCTGTTTTTT. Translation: CASSSLGGANTGELFF.

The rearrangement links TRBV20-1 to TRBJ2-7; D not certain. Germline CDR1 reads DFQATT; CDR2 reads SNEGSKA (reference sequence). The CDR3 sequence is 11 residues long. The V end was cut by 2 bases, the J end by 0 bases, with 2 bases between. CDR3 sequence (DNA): TGCAGTGCTAGACACTCCTACGAGCAGTACTTC. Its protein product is CSARHSYEQYF.

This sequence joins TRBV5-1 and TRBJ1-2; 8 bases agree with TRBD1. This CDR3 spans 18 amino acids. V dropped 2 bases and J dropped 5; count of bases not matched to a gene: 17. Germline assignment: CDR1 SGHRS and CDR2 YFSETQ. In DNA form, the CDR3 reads TGCGCCAGCAGCTTAGGGTCCCGTGGGACAGGAGTCTTGTATGGCTACACCTTC. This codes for CASSLGSRGTGVLYGYTF.

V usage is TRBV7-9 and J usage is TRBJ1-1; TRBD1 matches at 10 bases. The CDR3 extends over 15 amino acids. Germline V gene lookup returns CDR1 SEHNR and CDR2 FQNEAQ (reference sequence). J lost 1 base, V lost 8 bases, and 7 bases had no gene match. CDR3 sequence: CASRRQGAKNTEAFF. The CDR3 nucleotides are TGTGCCAGCCGACGACAGGGGGCCAAGAACACTGAAGCTTTCTTT.

This CDR3 is CATSQNSGNTIYF. The DNA for the CDR3 is TGTGCCACCAGTCAGAACTCTGGAAACACCATATATTTT. V gene TRBV24-1 combines with J gene TRBJ1-3; D gene ambiguous. The CDR3 has 13 residues. From germline, CDR1 is KGHDR and CDR2 SFDVKD. Trimming shortened V by 6 bases and J by 0 bases, and 5 bases separated the two germline ends.

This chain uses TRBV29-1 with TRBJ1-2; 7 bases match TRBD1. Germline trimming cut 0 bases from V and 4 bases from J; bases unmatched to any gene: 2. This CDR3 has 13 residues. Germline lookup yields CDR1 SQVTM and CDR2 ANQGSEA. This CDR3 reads CSVEDWTGYGYTF. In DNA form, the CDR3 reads TGCAGCGTTGAAGACTGGACAGGCTATGGCTACACCTTC. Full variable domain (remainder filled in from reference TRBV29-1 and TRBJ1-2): SAVISQKPSRDICQRGTSLTIQCQVDSQVTMMFWYRQQPGQSLTLIATANQGSEATYESGFVIDKFPISRPNLTFSTLTVSNMSPEDSSIYLCSVEDWTGYGYTFGSGTRLTVV.

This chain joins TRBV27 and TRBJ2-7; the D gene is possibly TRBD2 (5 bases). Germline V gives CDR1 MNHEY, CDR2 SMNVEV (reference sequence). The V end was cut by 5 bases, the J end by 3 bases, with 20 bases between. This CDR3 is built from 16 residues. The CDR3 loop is CASSPTPGGLLYEQYF. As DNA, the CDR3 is TGTGCCAGCAGTCCAACCCCCGGCGGGCTACTCTACGAGCAGTACTTC.

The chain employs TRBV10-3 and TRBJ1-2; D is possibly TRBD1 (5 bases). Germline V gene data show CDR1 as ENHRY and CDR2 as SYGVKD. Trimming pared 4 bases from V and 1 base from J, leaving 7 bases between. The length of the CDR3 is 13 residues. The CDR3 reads CAISGQINYGYTF. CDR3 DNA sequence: TGTGCCATCAGTGGACAGATTAACTATGGCTACACCTTC.

As DNA, the CDR3 is TGTGCCAGCAGCTTGCGGGGTTTTGGTCAGCCCCAGCATTTT. This codes for CASSLRGFGQPQHF. This sequence joins TRBV5-6 and TRBJ1-5; no reliable D call. The CDR3 has 14 residues. From germline, CDR1 is SGHDT and CDR2 YYEEEE. The germline V and J ends were trimmed by 1 base and 6 bases, with 11 bases remaining between them.